What follows are 22 T cell receptor beta chains derived from one specimen sequenced in a study of OX40 agonist ivuxolimab in advanced cancers. Library preparation employed the immunoSEQ multiplex PCR assay. TCRdb's version of the immuneACCESS table is confined to in-frame rearrangements and falls short of the full clone set. An unresolved V gene accounts for under half of the shortfall where checked; the remainder is of unknown origin. The sample profile shows about 44,000 clones; 80% of them were found once. The ten largest clones add up to around 9.3% of the sample. Material: CD4+ or CD8+ T cells sorted from blood, obtained in a trial of the OX40 agonist ivuxolimab. These receptors came from an adult with an advanced solid tumor such as melanoma, head and neck, liver or kidney cancer.

This chain joins TRBV7-2 and TRBJ2-5, with 10 positions matching TRBD2. This CDR3 is built from 15 residues. From germline, CDR1 is SGHTA and CDR2 FQGNSA. V trimming: 4 bases; J trimming: 5 bases; junction bases outside the gene matches: 7. CDR3 protein: CASSSSGSIVETQYF. As DNA, the CDR3 is TGTGCCAGCAGCTCTAGCGGGAGTATTGTGGAGACCCAGTACTTC.

The chain joins TRBV2 to TRBJ2-1; D is undetermined. V lost 11 bases to trimming and J lost 4 bases, with 9 bases between them. The CDR3 totals 11 residues. Germline V CDR1 and CDR2: SNHLY, FYNNEI. The CDR3 here is CAGTEYNEQFF. The CDR3, as DNA: TGTGCCGGAACAGAGTACAATGAGCAGTTCTTC.

In DNA form, the CDR3 reads TGTGCCAGCAGACAGGGGGCGAACACCGGGGAGCTGTTTTTT. Translation: CASRQGANTGELFF. V gene TRBV27 combines with J gene TRBJ2-2; 8 bases line up with TRBD1. Germline V gene sequence: CDR1 MNHEY, CDR2 SMNVEV (reference sequence). CDR3 length: 14 amino acids. V trimming: 6 bases; J trimming: 0 bases; junction bases outside the gene matches: 0.

The CDR3 is CASSIPTTEAFF. The DNA of the CDR3 is TGTGCCAGCAGCATTCCCACCACTGAAGCTTTCTTT. The V gene is TRBV28, the J gene TRBJ1-1, with D hard to call. The CDR3 runs 12 residues. Deletions cut 6 bases from V and 4 bases from J, with 9 bases between. Germline V gene data show CDR1 as MDHEN and CDR2 as SYDVKM.

This sequence joins TRBV6-1 and TRBJ1-3; D gene uncertain. This CDR3 spans 14 amino acids. The V and J ends lost 1 base and 4 bases respectively, with 8 bases between them. Germline V gene lookup returns CDR1 MNHNS and CDR2 SASEGT. This chain's CDR3 is CASSEGVSGNTIYF. CDR3 nucleotides: TGTGCCAGCAGTGAAGGGGTGTCCGGAAACACCATATATTTT.

The CDR3 coding sequence is TGTGCCAGCAGTTTACCCCAAATAGGAGGCAATCAGCCCCAGCATTTT. Its translation: CASSLPQIGGNQPQHF. The chain carries TRBV28 and TRBJ1-5; D gene ambiguous. The germline CDR1 and CDR2 sequences are MDHEN and SYDVKM. V gave up 2 bases and J gave up 2 bases, with 13 bases separating them. The CDR3 has 16 amino acids.

The rearrangement uses TRBV28 and TRBJ2-5; D is possibly TRBD2 (6 bases). CDR3 size: 13 residues. CDR1 and CDR2 from the germline V gene are MDHEN and SYDVKM. Trimming took off 5 bases at V and 2 bases at J, with 9 bases between the two ends. In DNA form, the CDR3 reads TGTGCCAGCAGTACCGGGACTCAAGAGACCCAGTACTTC. This sequence encodes CASSTGTQETQYF.

J is TRBJ2-1 and V is TRBV7-9; 9 bases agree with TRBD2. The CDR3 has 17 residues. Germline values: CDR1 SEHNR, CDR2 FQNEAQ (reference sequence). Unmatched junction bases numbered 13, after V lost 5 bases and J lost 5 bases. The CDR3 protein is CASSPPLGAGGNNEQFF. In nucleotides, the CDR3 is TGTGCCAGCAGCCCCCCGTTGGGGGCGGGAGGGAACAATGAGCAGTTCTTC.

The chain couples TRBV6-4 to TRBJ2-2; D uncertain. Trimming took off 2 bases at V and 4 bases at J, with 8 bases between the two ends. Germline V gives CDR1 MRHNA, CDR2 SNTAGT. The CDR3 runs 14 residues. The CDR3 spells CASSDRIFTGELFF. The CDR3 nucleotides are TGTGCCAGCAGTGACAGGATTTTCACCGGGGAGCTGTTTTTT.

The chain couples TRBV10-3 to TRBJ2-1, with 11 bases identical to TRBD2. V was pared by 5 bases and J by 4 bases, with 10 bases of the junction left unmatched. The CDR3 spans 17 residues. CDR1 and CDR2 (germline): ENHRY, SYGVKD. The CDR3 sequence: CAISYSGTSGVYNEQFF. CDR3 nucleotide sequence: TGTGCCATCAGTTACTCCGGGACTAGCGGAGTATACAATGAGCAGTTCTTC.

This chain joins TRBV10-2 and TRBJ2-7; tentatively, D is TRBD1 (5 bases). This CDR3 comprises 12 residues. Germline V gene lookup returns CDR1 WSHSY and CDR2 SAAADI. The V gene lost 6 bases and the J gene lost 5 bases, with 11 bases spanning the gap. The CDR3 loop is CASRGRANEQYF. For the CDR3, the DNA is TGCGCCAGCAGGGGCAGGGCAAACGAGCAGTACTTC.

This clone was detected only once. The chain is built from TRBV16 and TRBJ2-7; the match to TRBD2 covers 10 bases. Germline CDR1 KGHSY, CDR2 FQNENV. Unmatched junction bases numbered 6, after V lost 6 bases and J lost 4 bases. The CDR3 runs to 14 residues. This chain's CDR3 is CASRTQREGYEQYF. The DNA of the CDR3 is TGTGCCAGCAGAACTCAGCGGGAGGGTTACGAGCAGTACTTC.

This clone was counted a few times. The rearrangement joins TRBV6-1 to TRBJ2-7; TRBD2 agrees at 11 bases. Germline CDR1 and CDR2: MNHNS and SASEGT. V was clipped by 4 bases and J by 0 bases; unmatched bases: 8. The length of the CDR3 is 17 residues. The CDR3, as DNA: TGTGCCAGCAGTGCCCCCGGACTAGCGGGCCTCTCCTACGAGCAGTACTTC. It is translated as CASSAPGLAGLSYEQYF.

The chain links TRBV7-2 to TRBJ2-1; D is undetermined. Germline assignment: CDR1 SGHTA and CDR2 FQGNSA. The CDR3 consists of 12 residues. V lost 2 bases to trimming and J lost 8 bases, with 7 bases between them. CDR3 loop: CASSLRVHEQFF. In nucleotides, the CDR3 is TGTGCCAGCAGCTTACGGGTACATGAGCAGTTCTTC.

The genes are TRBV18 and TRBJ2-7; possible D gene TRBD2, 5 bases. Deletions cut 3 bases from V and 0 bases from J, with 9 bases between. This CDR3 spans 14 amino acids. The germline V gene has CDR1 KGHSH and CDR2 LQKENI. In DNA form, the CDR3 reads TGTGCCAGCTCACCTTCTAGCTCCTCCTACGAGCAGTACTTC. Residues: CASSPSSSSYEQYF.

This clone turned up a few times. The V call is TRBV28, the J call TRBJ1-5; D ambiguous. This CDR3 has 12 amino acids. V lost 4 bases, J lost 7 bases, and 8 bases lay in between. The germline V gene has CDR1 MDHEN and CDR2 SYDVKM. The CDR3 DNA reads as TGTGCCAGCAGTTATATGAAGCAGCCCCAGCATTTT. It encodes CASSYMKQPQHF.

The chain is built from TRBV19 and TRBJ1-4; a weak D match, TRBD1 (6 bases). This CDR3 is 15 amino acids long. Trimming removed 8 bases at V and 8 bases at J, with 21 bases between. Per germline, CDR1 LNHDA and CDR2 SQIVND (reference sequence). The CDR3: CASRRPDSRGEKLFF. As DNA, the CDR3 is TGTGCCAGTCGCCGGCCGGACAGCCGAGGCGAAAAACTGTTTTTT.

This clone was seen once. The rearrangement joins TRBV29-1 to TRBJ2-6; 7 nucleotides match TRBD1. The CDR3 is 14 amino acids. The J segment lost 1 base and the V segment lost 7 bases, leaving 4 bases of the junction unmatched. Germline V lookup: CDR1 SQVTM, CDR2 ANQGSEA. The CDR3 region is CSATGESGANVLTF. The CDR3 region has the DNA TGCAGCGCCACAGGGGAGTCTGGGGCCAACGTCCTGACTTTC.

This clone has more than one count but fewer than ten. The rearrangement joins TRBV7-2 to TRBJ2-1, with TRBD2 identical over 9 bases. This CDR3 is 17 amino acids long. The germline CDR1 and CDR2 sequences are SGHTA and FQGNSA. V lost 0 bases to trimming and J lost 7 bases; unmatched junction nucleotides: 10. The CDR3 DNA is TGTGCCAGCAGCTTAGCGACGGCCAGCGGGAGGAGTAATGAGCAGTTCTTC. It translates to CASSLATASGRSNEQFF.

The V call is TRBV6-5, the J call TRBJ1-2; possible D gene TRBD1, 5 bases. The V gene lost 6 bases and the J gene lost 0 bases, with 11 bases spanning the gap. Germline lookup yields CDR1 MNHEY and CDR2 SVGAGI. The CDR3 sequence is 14 residues long. Here the CDR3 reads CASSSGAANYGYTF. The CDR3 DNA follows: TGTGCCAGCAGCTCTGGGGCAGCTAACTATGGCTACACCTTC.

The J gene is TRBJ1-5, the V gene TRBV16; 7 positions match TRBD1. V lost 4 bases and J lost 6; bases outside the gene matches: 3. The germline V gene encodes CDR1 KGHSY and CDR2 FQNENV. This CDR3 has 13 amino acids. Here the CDR3 reads CASSLQGSQPQHF. DNA for the CDR3: TGTGCCAGCAGCCTACAGGGGTCTCAGCCCCAGCATTTT.

V is TRBV18 and J is TRBJ2-1, with 10 bases fitting TRBD1. The J segment lost 9 bases and the V segment lost 5 bases, leaving 4 bases of the junction unmatched. CDR1 and CDR2 from the germline V gene are KGHSH and LQKENI. The CDR3 spans 13 residues. The CDR3 nucleotides read TGTGCCAGCTCAGGAGGGACAGGGGCTGAGCAGTTCTTC. Residues: CASSGGTGAEQFF.